The sequence of this T cell receptor (beta chain) was determined in a study of technical replicates of blood from several donors. Profiled with immunoSEQ multiplex PCR; TCRdb holds only in-frame clones, not every one. This table has some 78,000 clones, approximately 95% appearing once. V lost 6 bases and J 4 bases, leaving 11 bases between the germline ends. CDR3 length: 13 amino acids. CDR1 and CDR2 from the germline V gene are MDHEN and SYDVKM. Sequences were obtained from T cells isolated from PBMCs. The clonotype was recovered from a human donor in good health. The genes are TRBV28 and TRBJ2-3, with D perhaps TRBD2 (6 bases). The CDR3 DNA is TGTGCCAGCAGACGGGAGCCCGCAGATACGCAGTATTTT. Encoded protein: CASRREPADTQYF.